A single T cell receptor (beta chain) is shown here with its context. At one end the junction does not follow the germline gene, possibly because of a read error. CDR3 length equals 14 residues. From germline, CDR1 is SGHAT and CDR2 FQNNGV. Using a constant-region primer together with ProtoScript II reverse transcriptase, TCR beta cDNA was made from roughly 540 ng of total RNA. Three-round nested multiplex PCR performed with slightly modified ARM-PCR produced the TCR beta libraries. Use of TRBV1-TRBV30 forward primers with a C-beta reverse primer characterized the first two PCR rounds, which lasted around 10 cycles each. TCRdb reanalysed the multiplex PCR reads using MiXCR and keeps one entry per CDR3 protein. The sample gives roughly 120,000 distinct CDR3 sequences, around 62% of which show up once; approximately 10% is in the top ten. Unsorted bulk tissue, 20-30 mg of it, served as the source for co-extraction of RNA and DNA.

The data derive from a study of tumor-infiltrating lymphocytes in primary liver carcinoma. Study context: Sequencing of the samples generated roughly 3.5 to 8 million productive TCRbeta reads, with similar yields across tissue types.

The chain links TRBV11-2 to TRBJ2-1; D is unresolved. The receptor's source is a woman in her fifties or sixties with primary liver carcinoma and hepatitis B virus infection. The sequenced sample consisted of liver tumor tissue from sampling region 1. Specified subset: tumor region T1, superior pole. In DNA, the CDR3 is TGTGCCAGCGGCCAAAAATTGGGGAAGAATGAACAGTTCTTC. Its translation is CASGQKLGKNEQFF. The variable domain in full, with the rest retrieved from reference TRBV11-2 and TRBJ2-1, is EAGVAQSPRYKIIEKRQSVAFWCNPISGHATLYWYQQILGQGPKLLIQFQNNGVVDDSQLPKDRFSAERLKGVDSTLKIQPAKLEDSAVYLCASGQKLGKNEQFFGPGTRLTVL.